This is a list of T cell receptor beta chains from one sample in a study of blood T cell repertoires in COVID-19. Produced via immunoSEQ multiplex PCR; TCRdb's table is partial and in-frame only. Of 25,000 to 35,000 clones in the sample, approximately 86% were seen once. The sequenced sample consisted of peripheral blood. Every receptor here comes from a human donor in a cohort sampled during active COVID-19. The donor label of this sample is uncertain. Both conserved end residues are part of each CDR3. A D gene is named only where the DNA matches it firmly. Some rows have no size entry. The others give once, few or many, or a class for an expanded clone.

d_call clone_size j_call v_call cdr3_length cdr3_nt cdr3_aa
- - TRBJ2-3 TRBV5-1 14 TGCGCCAGCAGCTTGGGAGGGCACACAGATACGCAGTATTTT CASSLGGHTDTQYF
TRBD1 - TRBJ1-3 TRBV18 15 TGTGCCAGCTCATCGGGACAGGGGGAAGGAAACACCATATATTTT CASSSGQGEGNTIYF
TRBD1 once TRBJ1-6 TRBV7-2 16 TGTGCCAGCAGCTTAGCGCGGGGACAGGGAGGTTCACCCCTCCACTTT CASSLARGQGGSPLHF
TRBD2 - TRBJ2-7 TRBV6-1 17 TGTGCCAGCAGTGGCCTCCCGGGGGAGCGGGAGGGTTACGAGCAGTACTTC CASSGLPGEREGYEQYF
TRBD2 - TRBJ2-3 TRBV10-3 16 TGTGCCATCATGGCGGGAGGAAGAGGAAGCACAGATACGCAGTATTTT CAIMAGGRGSTDTQYF
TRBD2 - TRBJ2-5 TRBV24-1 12 TGTGCCACCAGTTGGGGGGGGGAGACCCAGTACTTC CATSWGGETQYF
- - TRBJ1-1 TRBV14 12 TGTGCCAGCAGCCAAGGAACCACTGGAGCTTTCTTT CASSQGTTGAFF
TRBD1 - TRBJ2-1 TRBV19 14 TGTGCCAGTAAGGAGAATCAGGGGGCCGCGGAGCAGTTCTTC CASKENQGAAEQFF
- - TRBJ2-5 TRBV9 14 TGTGCCAGCACCACAGGGCAATGGCAAGAGACCCAGTACTTC CASTTGQWQETQYF
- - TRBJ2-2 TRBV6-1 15 TGTGCCAGCAGTGCAGCGGGACAAGCGCGCGGGGAGCTGTTTTTT CASSAAGQARGELFF
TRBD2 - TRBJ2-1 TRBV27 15 TGTGCCAGCAGTCCAGGACTAGCGGGAGGGAATGAGCAGTTCTTC CASSPGLAGGNEQFF
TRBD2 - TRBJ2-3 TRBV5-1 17 TGCGCCAGCAGCTTGGGTCAGGGACTAGCGGAGACAGATACGCAGTATTTT CASSLGQGLAETDTQYF
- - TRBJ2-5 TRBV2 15 TGTGCCAGCAGTTACCTGGCCGGGGGTGAGGAGACCCAGTACTTC CASSYLAGGEETQYF
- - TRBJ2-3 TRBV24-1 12 TGTGCCACCAGTGAAGCGGAAGATACGCAGTATTTT CATSEAEDTQYF
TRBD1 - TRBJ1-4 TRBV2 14 TGTGCCAGCAGTCTACAGGGGACGTATGAAAAACTGTTTTTT CASSLQGTYEKLFF
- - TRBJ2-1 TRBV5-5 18 TGTGCCAGCAGCTTGTCTCGTGGTGTTTACTCACCCGTCAATGAGCAGTTCTTC CASSLSRGVYSPVNEQFF
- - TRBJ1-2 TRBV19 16 TGTGCCAGTAGTATAGTATCAGGGTATACTAACTATGGCTACACCTTC CASSIVSGYTNYGYTF
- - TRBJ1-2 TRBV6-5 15 TGTGCCAGCAGTTACCAGATGGGGGGGGCCTATGGCTACACCTTC CASSYQMGGAYGYTF
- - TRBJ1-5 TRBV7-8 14 TGTGCCAGCAGCCCGCCGGGTCCGCCCCAGCCCCAGCATTTT CASSPPGPPQPQHF
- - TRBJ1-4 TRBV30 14 TGTGCCTGGAGTTATGAGAACCTAAATGAAAAACTGTTTTTT CAWSYENLNEKLFF